Presented here are 16 T cell receptor beta chains from one specimen sequenced in a study of Ad26.COV2.S vaccination and SARS-CoV-2 variants. TCRdb keeps only in-frame clones here, not all; method: immunoSEQ multiplex PCR. Of about 250,000 clones detected, roughly 85% appear once; the ten largest clones hold roughly 3%. Noted treatment: around 19 received Ad26.COV2.S at low or high dose, single or two shots; about 5 received placebo; per-sample allocation not given. Sampling was done on day 63 after the first vaccine or placebo injection. This specimen was peripheral blood, taken in a trial of Ad26.COV2.S vaccine versus placebo. These receptor sequences come from a person between 18 and 60 years old who received the Ad26.COV2.S COVID-19 vaccine or a placebo.

This chain uses TRBV9 with TRBJ2-5; perhaps D is TRBD1 or TRBD2 (5 bases each). The germline V gene has CDR1 SGDLS and CDR2 YYNGEE. This CDR3 spans 14 amino acids. With 4 bases removed from V and 5 bases from J, the gap between germline ends came to 15 bases. The CDR3 coding sequence is TGTGCCAGCAGCCGGGGACCGCCTGGGGAGACCCAGTACTTC. Its translation: CASSRGPPGETQYF.

The genes are TRBV7-8 and TRBJ1-5; D not resolved. The V and J ends lost 1 base and 5 bases respectively, with 12 bases between them. Germline V gene sequence: CDR1 SGHVS, CDR2 FQNEAQ. This CDR3 spans 15 amino acids. DNA of the CDR3: TGTGCCAGCAGCTTAGGGGTTACCGGGTATCAGCCCCAGCATTTT. Protein: CASSLGVTGYQPQHF. Based on the CDR3 plus reference TRBV7-8 and TRBJ1-5, the full variable domain is GAGVSQSPRYKVAKRGQDVALRCDPISGHVSLFWYQQALGQGPEFLTYFQNEAQLDKSGLPSDRFFAERPEGSVSTLKIQRTQQEDSAVYLCASSLGVTGYQPQHFGDGTRLSIL.

This chain connects TRBV5-1 to TRBJ2-3; tentative D call: TRBD1 (5 bases). The CDR3 sequence is 13 residues long. Germline lookup yields CDR1 SGHRS and CDR2 YFSETQ. The V end lost 4 bases, the J end lost 5 bases, and 11 bases lay between the germline ends. CDR3 residues: CASSQGSGDTQYF. Here the CDR3 DNA reads TGCGCCAGCAGCCAGGGCTCCGGAGATACGCAGTATTTT.

This chain uses TRBV15 with TRBJ1-4; no firm D call. The V gene lost 5 bases and the J gene lost 0 bases, with 7 bases spanning the gap. The CDR3 runs to 14 residues. The germline V gene encodes CDR1 LNHNV and CDR2 YYDKDF (reference sequence). CDR3 nucleotide sequence: TGTGCCACCAGCTCCTATACAACTAATGAAAAACTGTTTTTT. Translation: CATSSYTTNEKLFF.

The CDR3 loop reads CSVLLAGVSDTQYF. Written as DNA, the CDR3 is TGCAGCGTTTTACTAGCGGGAGTGTCAGATACGCAGTATTTT. The chain couples TRBV29-1 to TRBJ2-3, with 11 bases identical to TRBD2. The CDR3 is made up of 14 amino acids. The V segment lost 5 bases and the J segment 4 bases; nucleotides outside the gene matches: 5. Germline V gene sequence: CDR1 SQVTM, CDR2 ANQGSEA.

The V call is TRBV5-8, the J call TRBJ2-1, with 14 positions matching TRBD2. With 4 bases clipped from V and 8 bases from J, the junction kept 14 bases outside the gene matches. This CDR3 is built from 18 residues. Per the germline V gene, CDR1 is SGHTS and CDR2 is YDEGEE. The CDR3 loop is CASSMARLAGGPGDEQFF. The CDR3 DNA is TGTGCCAGCAGCATGGCCCGACTAGCGGGGGGGCCGGGGGATGAGCAGTTCTTC.

V usage is TRBV27 and J usage is TRBJ1-2, with 8 nucleotides matching TRBD1. Germline V gene data show CDR1 as MNHEY and CDR2 as SMNVEV (reference sequence). The CDR3 is made up of 13 amino acids. The V gene end was trimmed by 3 bases and the J gene end by 6 bases; junction bases not matched to a gene: 3. CDR3 bases: TGTGCCAGCAGTTTTCAGGGGGCGCATGGCTACACCTTC. Protein sequence: CASSFQGAHGYTF.

CDR3 in amino acids: CASSQDPGNSDTQYF. In DNA, the CDR3 is TGTGCCAGCAGCCAAGATCCGGGCAATTCAGATACGCAGTATTTT. The rearrangement uses TRBV3-1 (or the pseudogene TRBV3-2) and TRBJ2-3; D is undetermined. The ends were cut back, 0 bases at V and 4 bases at J, with 11 bases in the middle. Per germline, CDR1 LGHDT and CDR2 YNNKEL (reference sequence). There are 15 residues in the CDR3.

The chain joins TRBV7-9 to TRBJ2-5; unclear D gene. V lost 6 bases and J 4 bases, leaving 12 bases between the germline ends. Germline V gene sequence: CDR1 SEHNR, CDR2 FQNEAQ (reference sequence). This CDR3 comprises 13 residues. CDR3 bases: TGTGCCAGCAGTCCAACAGTCGTAGAGACCCAGTACTTC. Its protein product is CASSPTVVETQYF.

This rearrangement joins TRBV4-3 to TRBJ2-5; D call uncertain. With 4 bases removed from V and 2 bases from J, the gap between germline ends came to 14 bases. Germline-derived CDR1 and CDR2 are LGHNA and YSLEER. The CDR3 loop spans 15 amino acids. The CDR3 sequence: CASSLQGRAQETQYF. The CDR3 DNA follows: TGCGCCAGCAGCCTCCAAGGCCGGGCACAAGAGACCCAGTACTTC.

The chain carries TRBV19 and TRBJ2-6; 8 nucleotides match TRBD1. The ends lost 5 bases at V and 3 bases at J; junction bases unmatched: 3. Germline V gene lookup returns CDR1 LNHDA and CDR2 SQIVND (reference sequence). CDR3 size: 15 residues. The CDR3 here is CASSAQGVGANVLTF. CDR3 bases: TGTGCCAGTAGTGCACAGGGGGTTGGGGCCAACGTCCTGACTTTC.

The rearrangement joins TRBV4-1 to TRBJ2-4; D perhaps matches TRBD2 (6 bases). V dropped 1 base and J dropped 6 bases, with 13 bases sitting between them. This CDR3 is 15 amino acids long. Germline V gene sequence: CDR1 MGHRA, CDR2 YSYEKL. CDR3: CASSQVVLARNIQYF. Written as DNA, the CDR3 is TGCGCCAGCAGCCAAGTGGTACTAGCTAGAAACATTCAGTACTTC.

This chain connects TRBV4-2 to TRBJ2-7; TRBD1 agrees at 8 bases. Germline CDR1 is LGHNA and CDR2 is YNFKEQ. V lost 1 base and J lost 2; bases outside the gene matches: 13. CDR3 length: 18 amino acids. The CDR3 loop is CASSQVGAGQGKTYEQYF. CDR3 DNA sequence: TGTGCCAGCAGCCAAGTCGGGGCCGGACAGGGCAAAACCTACGAGCAGTACTTC.

The rearrangement links TRBV11-1 to TRBJ1-3; D may be TRBD1 (5 bases). This CDR3 has 16 residues. Germline V CDR1 and CDR2: SGHAT, FQDESV (reference sequence). V lost 4 bases, J lost 0 bases, and 13 bases lay in between. CDR3 protein: CASSSFGHSSGNTIYF. The CDR3 DNA follows: TGTGCCAGCAGCTCCTTTGGACACAGCTCTGGAAACACCATATATTTT. Filled out from reference TRBV11-1 and TRBJ1-3, the complete variable domain reads EAEVAQSPRYKITEKSQAVAFWCDPISGHATLYWYRQILGQGPELLVQFQDESVVDDSQLPKDRFSAERLKGVDSTLKIQPAELGDSAMYLCASSSFGHSSGNTIYFGEGSWLTVV.

The genes are TRBV18 and TRBJ1-4; a possible D gene is TRBD1 (5 bases). Between the trimmed V and J ends, which lost 0 bases and 0 bases, there was a span of 5 bases. Per germline, CDR1 KGHSH and CDR2 LQKENI. The CDR3 extends over 15 amino acids. In nucleotides, the CDR3 is TGTGCCAGCTCACCACCGGGGGCAACTAATGAAAAACTGTTTTTT. Residues: CASSPPGATNEKLFF. Full variable domain (missing parts from reference TRBV18 and TRBJ1-4): NAGVMQNPRHLVRRRGQEARLRCSPMKGHSHVYWYRQLPEEGLKFMVYLQKENIIDESGMPKERFSAEFPKEGPSILRIQQVVRGDSAAYFCASSPPGATNEKLFFGSGTQLSVL.

This sequence joins TRBV4-3 and TRBJ1-1, with 8 bases identical to TRBD1. Trimming cost V 3 bases and J 10 bases; bases outside gene matches: 7. Germline CDR1 reads LGHNA; CDR2 reads YSLEER. The length of the CDR3 is 13 residues. Here the CDR3 reads CASSHPGQGTAFF. The CDR3 DNA reads as TGCGCCAGCAGCCATCCTGGACAGGGAACAGCTTTCTTT.